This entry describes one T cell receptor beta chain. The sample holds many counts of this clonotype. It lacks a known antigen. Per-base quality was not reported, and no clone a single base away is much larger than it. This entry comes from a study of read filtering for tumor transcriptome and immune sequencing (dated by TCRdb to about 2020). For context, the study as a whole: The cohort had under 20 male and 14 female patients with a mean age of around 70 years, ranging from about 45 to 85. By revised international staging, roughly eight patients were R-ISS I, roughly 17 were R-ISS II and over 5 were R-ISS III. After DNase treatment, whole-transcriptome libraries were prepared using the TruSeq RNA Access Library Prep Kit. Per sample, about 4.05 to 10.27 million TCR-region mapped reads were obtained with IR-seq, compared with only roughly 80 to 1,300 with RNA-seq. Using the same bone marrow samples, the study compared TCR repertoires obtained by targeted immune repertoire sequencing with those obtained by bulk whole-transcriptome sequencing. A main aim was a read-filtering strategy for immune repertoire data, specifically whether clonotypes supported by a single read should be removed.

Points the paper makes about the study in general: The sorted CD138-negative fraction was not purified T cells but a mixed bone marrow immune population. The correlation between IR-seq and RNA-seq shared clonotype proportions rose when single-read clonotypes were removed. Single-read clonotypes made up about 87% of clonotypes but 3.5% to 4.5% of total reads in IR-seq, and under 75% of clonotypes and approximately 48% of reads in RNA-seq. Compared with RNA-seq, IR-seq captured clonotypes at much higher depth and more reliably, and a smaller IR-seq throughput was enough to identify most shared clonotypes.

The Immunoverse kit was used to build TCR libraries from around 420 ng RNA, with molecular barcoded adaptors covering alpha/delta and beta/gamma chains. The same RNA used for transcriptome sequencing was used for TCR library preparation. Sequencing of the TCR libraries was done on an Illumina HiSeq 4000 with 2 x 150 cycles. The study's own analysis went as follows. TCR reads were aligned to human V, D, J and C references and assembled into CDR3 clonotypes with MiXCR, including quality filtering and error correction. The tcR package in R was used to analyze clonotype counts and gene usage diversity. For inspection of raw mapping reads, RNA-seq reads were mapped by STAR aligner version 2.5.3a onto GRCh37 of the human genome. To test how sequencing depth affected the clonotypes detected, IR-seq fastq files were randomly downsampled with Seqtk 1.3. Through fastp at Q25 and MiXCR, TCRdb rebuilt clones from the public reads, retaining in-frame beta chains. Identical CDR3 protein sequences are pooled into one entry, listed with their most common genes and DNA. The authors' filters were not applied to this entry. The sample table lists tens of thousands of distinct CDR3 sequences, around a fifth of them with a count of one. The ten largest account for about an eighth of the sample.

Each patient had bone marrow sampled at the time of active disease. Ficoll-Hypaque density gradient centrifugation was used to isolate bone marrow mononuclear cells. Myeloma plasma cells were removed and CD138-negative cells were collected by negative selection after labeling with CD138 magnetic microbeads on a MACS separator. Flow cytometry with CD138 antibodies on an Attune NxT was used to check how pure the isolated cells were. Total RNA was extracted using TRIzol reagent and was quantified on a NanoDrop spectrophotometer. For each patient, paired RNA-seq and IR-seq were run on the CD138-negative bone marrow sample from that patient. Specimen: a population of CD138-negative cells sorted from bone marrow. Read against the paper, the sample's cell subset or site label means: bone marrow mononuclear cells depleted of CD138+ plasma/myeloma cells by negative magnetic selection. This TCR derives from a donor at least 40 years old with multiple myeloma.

The sequenced DNA is TGTGCCAGCACCATTGAGAGGTACGGTGAAGCTTTCTTT. Its coded protein is CASTIERYGEAFF. The chain was built from TRBV12-3 or TRBV12-4 and TRBJ1-1; no D gene call is confident. V is pared back by 7 bases and J by 7 bases, with 16 bases lying between the germline termini. From its cysteine to its phenylalanine, the CDR3 spans 13 amino acids. Solely the CDR3 DNA is kept, with 39 bases framed from the first base.